This T cell receptor beta chain was documented in a study of blood T cells in healthy people across ages. This CDR3 region has 14 residues. Germline CDR1 is SGHTA and CDR2 is FQGTGA. Trimming stripped 4 bases from V and 4 bases from J, with 12 bases between. A J-beta primer mix and a sample-barcoded 5' primer were used in a second PCR of about 7 to 12 cycles. A template-switch adaptor with 12 random nucleotides tagged each cDNA molecule. Via MiXCR, TCRdb re-called the 5' RACE reads, giving one row per CDR3 protein. The data contain 450,000 to 700,000 distinct CDR3 sequences, 25% to 30% of them singletons.

Sequencing input: blood. The chain recombines TRBV7-3 with TRBJ2-3; the D gene is possibly TRBD1 (6 bases). The clonotype was recovered from a woman in her 70s in good health. CDR3 sequence reads: CASSSAGVSDTQYF. The CDR3 DNA reads TGTGCCAGCAGCTCCGCAGGGGTCTCAGATACGCAGTATTTT. Full variable domain (outside the CDR3, taken from reference TRBV7-3 and TRBJ2-3): GAGVSQTPSNKVTEKGKYVELRCDPISGHTALYWYRQSLGQGPEFLIYFQGTGAADDSGLPNDRFFAVRPEGSVSTLKIQRTERGDSAVYLCASSSAGVSDTQYFGPGTRLTVL.